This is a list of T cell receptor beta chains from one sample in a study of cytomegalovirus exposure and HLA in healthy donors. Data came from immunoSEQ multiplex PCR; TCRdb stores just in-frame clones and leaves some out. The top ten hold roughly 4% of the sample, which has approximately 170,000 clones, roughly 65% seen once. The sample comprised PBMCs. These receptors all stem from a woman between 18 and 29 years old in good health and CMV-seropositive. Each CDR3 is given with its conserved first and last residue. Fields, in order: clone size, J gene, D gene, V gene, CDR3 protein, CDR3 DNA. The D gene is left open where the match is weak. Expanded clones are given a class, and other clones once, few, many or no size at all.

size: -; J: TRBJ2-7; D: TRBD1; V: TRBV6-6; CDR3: CASSLNRGAYEQYF; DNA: TGTGCCAGCAGTCTCAACAGGGGTGCCTACGAGCAGTACTTC
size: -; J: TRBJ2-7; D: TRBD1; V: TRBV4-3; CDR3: CASSQDEGQGDYEQYF; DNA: TGCGCCAGCAGCCAAGATGAAGGGCAGGGGGACTACGAGCAGTACTTC
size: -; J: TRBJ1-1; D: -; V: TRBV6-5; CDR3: CASSSHTGKNTEAFF; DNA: TGTGCCAGCAGTTCCCACACAGGGAAGAACACTGAAGCTTTCTTT
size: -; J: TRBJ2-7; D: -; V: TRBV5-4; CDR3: CASSLGGSLYEQYF; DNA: TGTGCCAGCAGCTTGGGAGGGTCTTTGTACGAGCAGTACTTC
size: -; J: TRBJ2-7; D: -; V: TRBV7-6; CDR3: CASSPSNYEQYF; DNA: TGTGCCAGCAGCCCCTCTAACTACGAGCAGTACTTC
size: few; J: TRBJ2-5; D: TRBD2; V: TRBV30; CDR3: CAWSVGAGGPETQYF; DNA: TGTGCCTGGAGTGTAGGGGCGGGGGGGCCGGAGACCCAGTACTTC
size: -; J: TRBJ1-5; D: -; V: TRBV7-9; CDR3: CASSLAVDRNNQPQHF; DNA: TGTGCCAGCAGCTTAGCCGTGGACAGAAACAATCAGCCCCAGCATTTT
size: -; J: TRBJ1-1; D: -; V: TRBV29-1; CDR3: CSVLSAEAFF; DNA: TGCAGCGTGTTGAGCGCTGAAGCTTTCTTT
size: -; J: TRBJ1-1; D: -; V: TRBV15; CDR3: CATSRVRLLNTEAFF; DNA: TGTGCCACCAGCAGAGTTCGACTGTTGAACACTGAAGCTTTCTTT
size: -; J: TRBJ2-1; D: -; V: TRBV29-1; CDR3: CSGAHSAPEQFF; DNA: TGCAGCGGGGCCCATAGCGCACCTGAGCAGTTCTTC
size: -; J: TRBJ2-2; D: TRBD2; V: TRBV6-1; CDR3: CASSEGSGRADTGELFF; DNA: TGTGCCAGCAGTGAAGGTAGCGGGAGGGCGGACACCGGGGAGCTGTTTTTT
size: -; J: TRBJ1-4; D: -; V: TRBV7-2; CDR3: CASSFGGGDLEKLFF; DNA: TGTGCCAGCAGCTTCGGCGGGGGGGATTTGGAAAAACTGTTTTTT
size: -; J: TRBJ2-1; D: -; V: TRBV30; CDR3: CAWKHLSSYNEQFF; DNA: TGTGCCTGGAAACATCTCAGCTCCTACAATGAGCAGTTCTTC
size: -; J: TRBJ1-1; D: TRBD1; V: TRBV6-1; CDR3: CASRDRQGNTEAFF; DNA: TGTGCCAGCAGAGACCGACAGGGGAACACTGAAGCTTTCTTT
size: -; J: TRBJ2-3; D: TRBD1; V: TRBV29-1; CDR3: CSAATRDRSTDTQYF; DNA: TGCAGCGCGGCAACCCGGGACAGGAGCACAGATACGCAGTATTTT
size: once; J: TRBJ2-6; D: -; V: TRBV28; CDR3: CASSLTAGANVLTF; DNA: TGTGCCAGCAGTTTGACAGCTGGGGCCAACGTCCTGACTTTC
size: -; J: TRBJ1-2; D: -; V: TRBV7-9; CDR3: CASSLRGFDYGYTF; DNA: TGTGCCAGCAGCTTAAGGGGTTTTGACTATGGCTACACCTTC
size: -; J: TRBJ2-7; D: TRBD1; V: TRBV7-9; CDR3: CASSFQQGEPSYEQYF; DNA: TGTGCCAGCAGCTTCCAACAGGGGGAACCCTCCTACGAGCAGTACTTC
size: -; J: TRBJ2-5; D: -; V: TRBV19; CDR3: CASSATGIWETQYF; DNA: TGTGCCAGTAGTGCGACAGGAATTTGGGAGACCCAGTACTTC
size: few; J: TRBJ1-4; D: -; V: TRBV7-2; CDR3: CASSLQGLPNEKLFF; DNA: TGTGCCAGCAGCTTGCAGGGTCTTCCCAATGAAAAACTGTTTTTT
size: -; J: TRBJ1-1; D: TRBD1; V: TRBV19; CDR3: CASSGHRGRGTEAFF; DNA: TGTGCCAGTAGTGGCCACAGGGGGCGCGGGACTGAAGCTTTCTTT
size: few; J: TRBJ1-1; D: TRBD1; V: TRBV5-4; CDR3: CASSPAGGRANTEAFF; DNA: TGTGCCAGCAGCCCAGCAGGGGGACGTGCGAACACTGAAGCTTTCTTT
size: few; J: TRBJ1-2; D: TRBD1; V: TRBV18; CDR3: CASSAGGGYGYTF; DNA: TGTGCCAGCTCAGCAGGGGGCGGCTATGGCTACACCTTC
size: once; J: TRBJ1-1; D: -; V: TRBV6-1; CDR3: CASRLREPNTEAFF; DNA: TGTGCCAGCAGACTTAGGGAGCCGAACACTGAAGCTTTCTTT
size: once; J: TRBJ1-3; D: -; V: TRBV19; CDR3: CASSRPQGAGNTIYF; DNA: TGTGCCAGTAGTAGGCCGCAGGGCGCTGGAAACACCATATATTTT
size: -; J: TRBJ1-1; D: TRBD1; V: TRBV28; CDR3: CASRPTGALNTEAFF; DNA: TGTGCCAGCAGGCCGACAGGGGCTCTGAACACTGAAGCTTTCTTT
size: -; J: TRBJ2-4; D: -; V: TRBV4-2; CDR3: CASSQPFDSHIQYF; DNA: TGTGCCAGCAGCCAACCCTTTGACAGCCACATTCAGTACTTC
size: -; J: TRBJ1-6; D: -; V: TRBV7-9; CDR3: CASSLGTPNSPLHF; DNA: TGTGCCAGCAGCTTGGGGACACCAAATTCACCCCTCCACTTT